The sample holds one count of the clone carrying this T cell receptor beta chain. The CDR3 is 15 residues long. The V segment lost 0 bases and the J segment 2 bases; nucleotides outside the gene matches: 4. Germline CDR1 SGHDT, CDR2 YYEEEE. The sample comes from a study of blood T cell repertoires in COVID-19. For the study at large: Sources were T cells, B-cell-depleted T cells, or PBMCs; the material itself was cDNA or gDNA.

In the study's own analysis: Nucleated cell number was recorded as an estimate derived from reference gene primer amplification. Sequenced by immunoSEQ multiplex PCR; TCRdb stores in-frame clones only, minus some. V and J calls and clone size are as listed in that table; D and trimming were resolved from the DNA. The sample holds around 170,000 clones, about 86% seen once. This TCR derives from a man over 45 with active or convalescent COVID-19. The chain has TRBV5-6 and TRBJ1-2; 7 bases are a match to TRBD1. Material for sequencing was peripheral blood. The CDR3 bases are TGTGCCAGCAGCTTGGCAGTGGGACAGAACTATGGCTACACCTTC. Amino acid sequence: CASSLAVGQNYGYTF.